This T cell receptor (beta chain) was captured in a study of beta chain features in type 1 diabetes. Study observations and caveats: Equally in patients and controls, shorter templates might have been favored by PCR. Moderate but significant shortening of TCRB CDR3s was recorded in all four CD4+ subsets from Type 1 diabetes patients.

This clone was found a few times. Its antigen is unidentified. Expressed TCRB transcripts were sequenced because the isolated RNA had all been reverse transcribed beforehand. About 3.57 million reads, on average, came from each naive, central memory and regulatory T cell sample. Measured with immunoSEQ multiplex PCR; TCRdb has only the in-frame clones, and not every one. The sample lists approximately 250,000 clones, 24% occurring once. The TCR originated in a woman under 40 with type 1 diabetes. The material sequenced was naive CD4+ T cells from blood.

The CDR3 loop reads CAWSDRGWEPQHF. DNA for the CDR3: TGTGCCTGGAGTGACAGGGGTTGGGAGCCCCAGCATTTT. This chain uses TRBV30 with TRBJ1-5; TRBD1 matches 7 bases. With V trimmed by 1 base and J by 8 bases, 5 bases remained unmatched. Looked up from germline, CDR1 is GTSNPN and CDR2 is SVGIG (reference sequence). The CDR3 has 13 amino acids. The full variable domain, with the rest looked up from reference TRBV30 and TRBJ1-5, is SQTIHQWPATLVQPVGSPLSLECTVEGTSNPNLYWYRQAAGRGLQLLFYSVGIGQISSEVPQNLSASRPQDRQFILSSKKLLLSDSGFYLCAWSDRGWEPQHFGDGTRLSIL.